Below are 12 T cell receptor beta chains sequenced from a single sample in a study of T cell clonotyping in hematopoietic cell transplantation. Using immunoSEQ multiplex PCR, the repertoire was profiled, and TCRdb retains in-frame clones only, with some absent. The repertoire holds approximately 11,000 clones, under 90% seen once, with more than 30% in the top ten. Here the sequenced sample was PBMCs, taken 180 days after allogeneic stem cell transplant. The source is a male patient aged 60 to 75 who had an allogeneic stem cell transplant from an unrelated donor, so the T cells may come from the graft donor. Some clones in this sample may be carry-over from other donors' samples.

With respect to this clone: Distinct nucleotide sequences in the sample also encode this CDR3. The J gene is TRBJ1-3, the V gene TRBV19, with 7 bases matching TRBD1. Germline loops: CDR1 LNHDA, CDR2 SQIVND (reference sequence). CDR3 size: 14 residues. J lost 0 bases, V lost 7 bases, and 3 bases had no gene match. Here the CDR3 DNA reads TGTGCCAGTACCCGGGACAGCTCTGGAAACACCATATATTTT. Protein product: CASTRDSSGNTIYF.

The chain uses TRBV5-6 and TRBJ1-6; a weak D match, TRBD1 (6 bases). Germline-derived CDR1 and CDR2 are SGHDT and YYEEEE. The CDR3 covers 13 residues. Trimming removed 0 bases from V and 11 bases from J, with 9 bases in between. Here the CDR3 reads CASSLATGAPLHF. CDR3 nucleotides: TGTGCCAGCAGCTTGGCGACAGGAGCACCCCTCCACTTT.

The chain employs TRBV29-1 and TRBJ1-1, with 7 positions matching TRBD1. The CDR3 sequence is 12 residues long. V shed 6 bases and J 7 bases; nucleotides not matched to a gene: 8. CDR1 and CDR2 from the germline V gene are SQVTM and ANQGSEA. The CDR3 region is CSVYGTAGEAFF. The CDR3 DNA follows: TGCAGCGTGTACGGGACAGCGGGTGAAGCTTTCTTT. The entire variable domain, with the rest obtained from reference TRBV29-1 and TRBJ1-1, is as follows: SAVISQKPSRDICQRGTSLTIQCQVDSQVTMMFWYRQQPGQSLTLIATANQGSEATYESGFVIDKFPISRPNLTFSTLTVSNMSPEDSSIYLCSVYGTAGEAFFGQGTRLTVV.

V gene TRBV14 combines with J gene TRBJ1-2; 12 bases align to TRBD1. The junction had 8 bases not matched to a gene; V was cut back by 8 bases and J by 4 bases. The CDR3 totals 15 residues. The germline CDR1 and CDR2 sequences are SGHDN and FVKESK. CDR3 sequence (DNA): TGTGCCAGCTCCCGGGACAGGGGGCGCGGCTATGGCTACACCTTC. It specifies CASSRDRGRGYGYTF.

This clone ranks as medium-sized. The rearrangement joins TRBV4-3 to TRBJ2-1; possible D gene TRBD2, 6 bases. The V end was cut by 0 bases, the J end by 4 bases, with 16 bases between. The CDR3 loop spans 17 amino acids. Germline V gene sequence: CDR1 LGHNA, CDR2 YSLEER. Written as DNA, the CDR3 is TGCGCCAGCAGCCAAGAGGCTAAACCTAGCGAGTACAATGAGCAGTTCTTC. It codes for CASSQEAKPSEYNEQFF.

This clone was seen just once. This chain joins TRBV19 and TRBJ2-3, with D tentatively TRBD1 or TRBD2 (5 bases each). The germline V gene encodes CDR1 LNHDA and CDR2 SQIVND (reference sequence). CDR3 length: 16 amino acids. V lost 5 bases to trimming and J lost 5 bases, with 20 bases between them. For the CDR3, the DNA is TGTGCCAGTAGTTTATCCGGGACCCCGGCGGTAGATACGCAGTATTTT. As protein: CASSLSGTPAVDTQYF.

The chain is built from TRBV15 and TRBJ1-1; D remains ambiguous. V lost 3 bases to trimming and J lost 4 bases, with 9 bases between them. CDR3 size: 13 residues. Germline V lookup: CDR1 LNHNV, CDR2 YYDKDF (reference sequence). The CDR3 is CATSRGATTEAFF. The CDR3 bases are TGTGCCACCAGCAGGGGTGCGACCACTGAAGCTTTCTTT.

The rearrangement links TRBV19 to TRBJ2-1, with 11 bases lining up with TRBD2. V trimming: 7 bases; J trimming: 4 bases; junction bases outside the gene matches: 15. CDR3 length: 18 amino acids. Germline-derived CDR1 and CDR2 are LNHDA and SQIVND (reference sequence). CDR3 coding DNA: TGTGCCAGTATCGCCCGTGGTAGCGGGGGGGCACGGTACAATGAGCAGTTCTTC. Translated: CASIARGSGGARYNEQFF.

The chain is built from TRBV2 and TRBJ1-5; TRBD1 matches at 8 bases. Looked up from germline, CDR1 is SNHLY and CDR2 is FYNNEI. The ends lost 3 bases at V and 6 bases at J; junction bases unmatched: 4. This CDR3 has 14 residues. For the CDR3, the DNA is TGTGCCAGCAGTGACAGGGGGCAGGCTCAGCCCCAGCATTTT. Its translation is CASSDRGQAQPQHF.

The CDR3: CASSLRRGRGNSPLHF. The CDR3 nucleotides read TGCGCCAGCAGCCTACGGAGGGGCCGGGGCAATTCACCCCTCCACTTT. This sequence joins TRBV5-1 and TRBJ1-6; a weak D match, TRBD1 (5 bases). Germline CDR1 is SGHRS and CDR2 is YFSETQ. V lost 4 bases and J lost 7, with 18 bases in between. This CDR3 has 16 amino acids.

The CDR3 DNA reads TGTGCCAGCAGCTTTCCCCTTCAGGTTCGTAGCACAGATACGCAGTATTTT. It codes for CASSFPLQVRSTDTQYF. This sequence joins TRBV7-9 and TRBJ2-3; D not resolved. The V gene lost 3 bases and the J gene lost 0 bases, with 16 bases spanning the gap. The length of the CDR3 is 17 residues. CDR1 and CDR2 from the germline V gene are SEHNR and FQNEAQ (reference sequence).

The chain employs TRBV6-6 and TRBJ1-3; D is undetermined. V was cut by 5 bases and J by 0 bases, with 8 bases left in between. The germline CDR1 and CDR2 sequences are MNHNY and SVGAGI (reference sequence). This CDR3 spans 14 amino acids. The CDR3 protein is CASSLSSSGNTIYF. For the CDR3, the DNA is TGTGCCAGCAGTCTCAGTAGCTCTGGAAACACCATATATTTT.